This T cell receptor (beta chain) derives from a study of T cell responses to AZD1222 COVID-19 vaccine. The protocol was immunoSEQ multiplex PCR, while the TCRdb copy is restricted to in-frame clones and leaves out a portion. The sample carries some 86,000 clones, about 92% recorded once. Trimming cost V 0 bases and J 7 bases, with 3 bases left between them. The CDR3 has 11 residues. Looked up from germline, CDR1 is LGHDT and CDR2 is YNNKEL (reference sequence). This clone was observed a single time. The same CDR3 is also encoded by other DNA sequences in this sample. Material: peripheral blood, obtained on day 0 of AZD1222 vaccination. The chain joins TRBV3-1 (or the pseudogene TRBV3-2) to TRBJ1-2; no definite D call. The source of this sequence is an adult in good health. The CDR3: CASSQEGGYTF. The CDR3 bases are TGTGCCAGCAGCCAAGAAGGTGGCTACACCTTC.